The rows below give T cell receptor beta chains drawn from one sample of a study of T cell responses to AZD1222 COVID-19 vaccine. Generated by immunoSEQ multiplex PCR, the TCRdb table keeps only in-frame clones and is missing some. This sample has 150,000 to 200,000 clones, with 92% found just once. Material: peripheral blood, obtained 28 days after the second AZD1222 dose. The source is an adult who received the AZD1222 COVID-19 vaccine. Both conserved end residues are part of each CDR3. A D gene is named only where the DNA matches it firmly. Some rows mark clone size as missing; the rest say once, few, many or name a class of expanded clone.

j_gene: TRBJ1-3
d_gene: .
v_gene: TRBV6-5
abundance: .
CDR3aa: CASSSGRLGNTIYF
CDR3nt: TGTGCCAGCAGTTCCGGGCGTCTGGGAAACACCATATATTTT

j_gene: TRBJ1-1
d_gene: TRBD1
v_gene: TRBV15
abundance: .
CDR3aa: CATSRDARGGGLDTEAFF
CDR3nt: TGTGCCACCAGCAGAGATGCCCGAGGGGGCGGGTTGGACACTGAAGCTTTCTTT

j_gene: TRBJ2-2
d_gene: .
v_gene: TRBV6-5
abundance: .
CDR3aa: CASSYGSAGELFF
CDR3nt: TGTGCCAGCAGTTACGGGTCCGCCGGGGAGCTGTTTTTT

j_gene: TRBJ2-7
d_gene: .
v_gene: TRBV10-1
abundance: .
CDR3aa: CASSGGTTYEQYF
CDR3nt: TGCGCCAGCAGTGGGGGCACCACCTACGAGCAGTACTTC

j_gene: TRBJ2-7
d_gene: .
v_gene: TRBV12-3/TRBV12-4
abundance: .
CDR3aa: CASSFRGAYEQYF
CDR3nt: TGTGCCAGCAGTTTCCGGGGCGCCTACGAGCAGTACTTC

j_gene: TRBJ1-6
d_gene: .
v_gene: TRBV30
abundance: .
CDR3aa: CALEGGAGSPLHF
CDR3nt: TGTGCCCTGGAGGGAGGGGCCGGGTCACCCCTCCACTTT

j_gene: TRBJ1-1
d_gene: TRBD1
v_gene: TRBV18
abundance: .
CDR3aa: CASSIQGALGTEAFF
CDR3nt: TGTGCCAGCTCAATACAGGGGGCGTTGGGCACTGAAGCTTTCTTT

j_gene: TRBJ1-2
d_gene: .
v_gene: TRBV11-2
abundance: .
CDR3aa: CASSLGGVYYGYTF
CDR3nt: TGTGCCAGCAGCTTAGGGGGAGTATACTATGGCTACACCTTC

j_gene: TRBJ1-4
d_gene: .
v_gene: TRBV19
abundance: .
CDR3aa: CASSIDLDVEKLFF
CDR3nt: TGTGCCAGTAGTATAGATCTAGACGTTGAAAAACTGTTTTTT

j_gene: TRBJ1-6
d_gene: TRBD1
v_gene: TRBV28
abundance: once
CDR3aa: CASSPRQGGSPLHF
CDR3nt: TGTGCCAGCAGCCCCAGACAGGGTGGGTCACCCCTCCACTTT

j_gene: TRBJ1-5
d_gene: .
v_gene: TRBV2
abundance: .
CDR3aa: CASKGDSNQPQHF
CDR3nt: TGTGCCAGCAAGGGGGATAGCAATCAGCCCCAGCATTTT

j_gene: TRBJ1-2
d_gene: TRBD1
v_gene: TRBV25-1
abundance: once
CDR3aa: CASSEYEGAKGSGYTF
CDR3nt: TGTGCCAGCAGTGAATATGAGGGGGCAAAGGGAAGTGGCTACACCTTC

j_gene: TRBJ2-5
d_gene: TRBD1
v_gene: TRBV7-2
abundance: .
CDR3aa: CASSPGQTLDQYF
CDR3nt: TGTGCCAGCAGTCCGGGACAGACCCTGGACCAGTACTTC

j_gene: TRBJ2-3
d_gene: .
v_gene: TRBV4-1
abundance: .
CDR3aa: CASSQWGTDTQYF
CDR3nt: TGCGCCAGCAGCCAATGGGGCACAGATACGCAGTATTTT

j_gene: TRBJ1-1
d_gene: TRBD1
v_gene: TRBV10-3
abundance: .
CDR3aa: CAISESDRVGTEAFF
CDR3nt: TGTGCCATCAGTGAGTCCGACAGGGTGGGCACTGAAGCTTTCTTT

j_gene: TRBJ2-7
d_gene: .
v_gene: TRBV20-1
abundance: .
CDR3aa: CSASSRGNEQYF
CDR3nt: TGCAGTGCTAGTAGCAGGGGCAACGAGCAGTACTTC

j_gene: TRBJ2-7
d_gene: .
v_gene: TRBV4-3
abundance: once
CDR3aa: CASSQEKGAPYEQYF
CDR3nt: TGCGCCAGCAGCCAAGAAAAGGGAGCTCCCTACGAGCAGTACTTC

j_gene: TRBJ2-1
d_gene: .
v_gene: TRBV27
abundance: .
CDR3aa: CASSSLWESSYNEQFF
CDR3nt: TGTGCCAGCAGTTCCCTCTGGGAGAGCTCCTACAATGAGCAGTTCTTC

j_gene: TRBJ2-2
d_gene: .
v_gene: TRBV18
abundance: .
CDR3aa: CASSPSGRATGELFF
CDR3nt: TGTGCCAGCTCACCTTCGGGCAGGGCCACCGGGGAGCTGTTTTTT

j_gene: TRBJ1-1
d_gene: TRBD1
v_gene: TRBV19
abundance: .
CDR3aa: CASQGGTEAFF
CDR3nt: TGTGCCAGTCAGGGGGGAACTGAAGCTTTCTTT